These 26 T cell receptor beta chains originate from one sample sequenced in a study of blood T cells in healthy people across ages. For the second PCR, which ran for roughly 6 to 11 cycles, a sample-barcoded 5' primer and a J-beta primer mix were used. TCRdb called the 5' RACE reads again in MiXCR, with one record for every CDR3 protein. The sample carries about 830,000 distinct CDR3 sequences, roughly 50% recorded once. What was sequenced was blood. These receptors all come from a man aged 25 to 45 in good health.

The rearrangement joins TRBV12-3 or TRBV12-4 to TRBJ2-1; 11 nucleotides align to TRBD2. V shed 8 bases, J shed 6 bases, and the junction held 6 bases outside the gene matches. The CDR3 contains 14 residues. The CDR3 coding sequence is TGTGCCAGCCATAGCGGGGGGGCTGGCAATGAGCAGTTCTTC. It is translated as CASHSGGAGNEQFF.

This clonotype was seen just once. The chain employs TRBV29-1 and TRBJ2-7, with D unclear. The J call is in doubt because the DNA end fits TRBJ2-5 better. In germline, CDR1 is SQVTM, CDR2 ANQGSEA. The CDR3 is 12 residues long. CDR3 nucleotide sequence: TGCAGCGCCGATTTCTTTGGAGAGACCCAGTACTTC. This translates into CSADFFGETQYF.

The rearrangement uses TRBV7-2 and TRBJ2-7; 7 bases map to TRBD1. J lost 2 bases, V lost 4 bases, and 8 bases had no gene match. This CDR3 spans 15 amino acids. CDR1 is SGHTA and CDR2 is FQGNSA in the germline V gene. CDR3 sequence: CASSYGTAITYEQYF. In nucleotides, the CDR3 is TGTGCCAGCAGCTACGGGACAGCGATAACCTACGAGCAGTACTTC.

The count of this clonotype is one. The rearrangement uses TRBV20-1 and TRBJ2-5; D unclear. The J call may be faulty, since TRBJ2-7 better matches the DNA end. The germline V gene has CDR1 DFQATT and CDR2 SNEGSKA (reference sequence). This CDR3 is 12 amino acids long. The CDR3 bases are TGCAGTGCTAGAGATTTGTACTACGAGCAGTACTTC. Protein product: CSARDLYYEQYF.

V and J are TRBV6-2 or TRBV6-3 and TRBJ2-5; D is possibly TRBD2 (6 bases). The germline gives CDR1 MNHEY, CDR2 SVGEGT. Between the trimmed V and J ends, which lost 2 bases and 5 bases, there was a span of 12 bases. This CDR3 has 14 amino acids. As DNA, the CDR3 is TGTGCCAGCAGTTACGGCGGGAATTGGGAGACCCAGTACTTC. Its translation is CASSYGGNWETQYF.

The chain is built from TRBV7-2 and TRBJ1-4; TRBD1 aligns across 7 bases. The CDR3 covers 14 residues. In germline, CDR1 is SGHTA, CDR2 FQGNSA. With 2 bases clipped from V and 8 bases from J, the junction kept 5 bases outside the gene matches. CDR3 in DNA: TGTGCCAGCAGCTTAACAGGGGATGGGGAAAAACTGTTTTTT. Protein sequence: CASSLTGDGEKLFF. Filled out from reference TRBV7-2 and TRBJ1-4, the complete variable domain reads GAGVSQSPSNKVTEKGKDVELRCDPISGHTALYWYRQSLGQGLEFLIYFQGNSAPDKSGLPSDRFSAERTGGSVSTLTIQRTQQEDSAVYLCASSLTGDGEKLFFGSGTQLSVL.

This clonotype has a count of ten or more. The J gene is TRBJ2-7, the V gene TRBV7-6; TRBD2 matches at 7 bases. This CDR3 has 15 residues. Germline CDR1 is SGHVS and CDR2 is FNYEAQ. The V gene end was trimmed by 1 base and the J gene end by 0 bases; junction bases not matched to a gene: 3. CDR3 DNA sequence: TGTGCCAGCAGCTTAGACCCTAGCGGCTCCTACGAGCAGTACTTC. It specifies CASSLDPSGSYEQYF.

The chain combines TRBV29-1 with TRBJ1-1, with D perhaps matching TRBD1 (5 bases). CDR1 is SQVTM, CDR2 ANQGSEA, per germline. The CDR3 has 16 residues. The germline V and J ends were trimmed by 4 bases and 3 bases, with 21 bases remaining between them. DNA of the CDR3: TGCAGCGTTGGCCGCCGACGGGGGGAAAGGGACACTGAAGCTTTCTTT. Amino acids: CSVGRRRGERDTEAFF.

This clonotype was seen more than once but under ten times. V usage is TRBV12-3 or TRBV12-4 and J usage is TRBJ1-2; D is unclear. The CDR3 runs to 13 residues. Deletions cut 5 bases from V and 6 bases from J, with 13 bases between. The CDR3 nucleotides read TGTGCCAGCAGTCTGGGAGTCGTCGATGGCTACACCTTC. It yields the protein CASSLGVVDGYTF.

A few counts support this clonotype. The chain recombines TRBV20-1 with TRBJ2-7; D ambiguous. V lost 3 bases and J 0 bases, leaving 15 bases between the germline ends. This CDR3 contains 15 residues. CDR1 and CDR2 (germline): DFQATT, SNEGSKA (reference sequence). The CDR3 loop is CSARDPLGPSYEQYF. In DNA form, the CDR3 reads TGCAGTGCTAGGGATCCCTTGGGTCCCTCCTACGAGCAGTACTTC.

This clonotype was observed a few times. The J gene is TRBJ2-3, the V gene TRBV29-1, with D tentatively TRBD1 (6 bases). Germline V gene data show CDR1 as SQVTM and CDR2 as ANQGSEA. Trimming shortened V by 4 bases and J by 4 bases, and 15 bases separated the two germline ends. The CDR3 loop spans 14 amino acids. CDR3 protein: CSVGQGSTADTQYF. The CDR3 region has the DNA TGCAGCGTTGGGCAGGGGAGCACGGCAGATACGCAGTATTTT.

The chain uses TRBV12-3 or TRBV12-4 and TRBJ2-1; TRBD2 agrees at 11 bases. The J call may be in error: the DNA end matches TRBJ2-7 better. This CDR3 is built from 15 residues. CDR3 coding DNA: TGTGCCAGCAGTAGGCTAGCGGGGGGCTACAATGAGCAGTACTTC. This codes for CASSRLAGGYNEQYF.

This clonotype was picked up a small number of times. The chain uses TRBV11-2 and TRBJ2-7, with 11 bases lining up with TRBD2. The CDR3 consists of 14 residues. The ends lost 6 bases at V and 5 bases at J; junction bases unmatched: 6. Germline-derived CDR1 and CDR2 are SGHAT and FQNNGV. This chain's CDR3 is CASSASGRPDEQYF. The DNA of the CDR3 is TGTGCCAGCAGTGCTAGCGGGAGGCCGGACGAGCAGTACTTC.

The V call is TRBV7-2, the J call TRBJ2-1, with TRBD2 as a possible D gene (5 bases). With the DNA end fitting TRBJ2-7 better, the J assignment may be wrong. Per the germline V gene, CDR1 is SGHTA and CDR2 is FQGNSA. CDR3 length: 13 residues. The CDR3, as DNA: TGTGCCAGCAGCTGGATGCTAGCCACTGAGCAGTACTTC. Translating it yields CASSWMLATEQYF.

The chain combines TRBV7-2 with TRBJ1-3; no definite D call. The CDR3 contains 12 residues. Germline CDR1 SGHTA, CDR2 FQGNSA. Trimming removed 3 bases from V and 4 bases from J, with 4 bases in between. Here the CDR3 reads CASSFLGNTIYF. CDR3 nucleotides: TGTGCCAGCAGCTTCTTGGGAAACACCATATATTTT.

The sample holds a few counts of this clonotype. V and J are TRBV7-9 and TRBJ2-5, with 7 bases identical to TRBD1. After removal of 1 base from V and 4 bases from J, the junction contained 9 bases not matched to a gene. Germline assignment: CDR1 SEHNR and CDR2 FQNEAQ (reference sequence). The CDR3 sequence is 16 residues long. CDR3 loop: CASSLVGTVKAETQYF. CDR3 bases: TGTGCCAGCAGCTTAGTTGGGACAGTCAAGGCAGAGACCCAGTACTTC.

The chain links TRBV5-1 to TRBJ2-3; 10 nucleotides line up with TRBD2. Germline-derived CDR1 and CDR2 are SGHRS and YFSETQ. The CDR3 is made up of 15 amino acids. After removal of 4 bases from V and 3 bases from J, the junction contained 5 bases not matched to a gene. The CDR3 loop is CASSPSGSGTDTQYF. The CDR3 bases are TGCGCCAGCAGCCCTAGCGGGAGCGGAACAGATACGCAGTATTTT.

There are many counts of this clonotype. The J gene is TRBJ1-6, the V gene TRBV12-3 or TRBV12-4, with TRBD1 as a possible D gene (5 bases). The germline V and J ends were trimmed by 3 bases and 9 bases, with 12 bases remaining between them. This CDR3 spans 14 amino acids. CDR3 nucleotide sequence: TGTGCCAGCAGTTTGGAGGGGACGGGTTCACCCCTCCACTTT. Protein: CASSLEGTGSPLHF.

The CDR3 DNA follows: TGCAGCGTCATGCGGGATAAGTACAATGAGCAGTTCTTC. Translation: CSVMRDKYNEQFF. The V call is TRBV29-1, the J call TRBJ2-1; D may be TRBD2 (6 bases). The CDR3 loop spans 13 amino acids. The germline CDR1 and CDR2 sequences are SQVTM and ANQGSEA. V lost 6 bases, J lost 4 bases, and 13 bases lay in between.

This clonotype showed up just a few times. The chain recombines TRBV28 with TRBJ2-5; D gene unclear. The CDR3 spans 13 residues. Germline-derived CDR1 and CDR2 are MDHEN and SYDVKM. V shed 6 bases and J shed 5 bases, with 13 bases lying between them. The chain's CDR3 is CASSWSLYETQYF. The CDR3 DNA reads as TGTGCCAGCAGCTGGAGCTTGTACGAGACCCAGTACTTC.

This chain joins TRBV7-2 and TRBJ1-2, with unresolved D. Trimming removed 7 bases at V and 5 bases at J, with 11 bases between. The CDR3 covers 12 residues. The germline V gene encodes CDR1 SGHTA and CDR2 FQGNSA. For the CDR3, the DNA is TGTGCCAGCACCCTCGTAGGATATGGCTACACCTTC. Its translation: CASTLVGYGYTF. Filled out from reference TRBV7-2 and TRBJ1-2, the complete variable domain reads GAGVSQSPSNKVTEKGKDVELRCDPISGHTALYWYRQSLGQGLEFLIYFQGNSAPDKSGLPSDRFSAERTGGSVSTLTIQRTQQEDSAVYLCASTLVGYGYTFGSGTRLTVV.

The gene calls are TRBV9 and TRBJ2-3; D possibly uses TRBD1 or TRBD2 (6 bases each). V gave up 4 bases and J gave up 2 bases, with 14 bases separating them. CDR1 and CDR2 from the germline V gene are SGDLS and YYNGEE. This CDR3 spans 15 amino acids. The CDR3 DNA is TGTGCCAGCAGCCCTCGGGGGCTCGTCACAGATACGCAGTATTTT. It specifies CASSPRGLVTDTQYF. Based on the CDR3 plus reference TRBV9 and TRBJ2-3, the full variable domain is DSGVTQTPKHLITATGQRVTLRCSPRSGDLSVYWYQQSLDQGLQFLIQYYNGEERAKGNILERFSAQQFPDLHSELNLSSLELGDSALYFCASSPRGLVTDTQYFGPGTRLTVL.

This chain uses TRBV12-3 or TRBV12-4 with TRBJ2-5; tentative D call: TRBD2 (7 bases). The CDR3 is 16 amino acids. V lost 2 bases, J lost 1 base, and 14 bases lay in between. The CDR3 sequence: CASSLLSGGPQETQYF. CDR3 sequence (DNA): TGTGCCAGCAGTTTATTGTCGGGGGGCCCCCAAGAGACCCAGTACTTC.

The chain joins TRBV20-1 to TRBJ2-5, with D perhaps TRBD1 or TRBD2 (5 bases each). This CDR3 contains 12 residues. Trimming took 5 bases from V and 11 from J, leaving 18 bases between them. Germline lookup yields CDR1 DFQATT and CDR2 SNEGSKA (reference sequence). For the CDR3, the DNA is TGCAGTGCTGGGGACCGCTTAGATGAGCAGTACTTC. Amino acids: CSAGDRLDEQYF.

In its sample, this clonotype was seen once. The chain carries TRBV12-3 or TRBV12-4 and TRBJ2-3; D may be TRBD2 (6 bases). The V and J ends lost 6 bases and 2 bases respectively, with 18 bases between them. The CDR3 is made up of 16 amino acids. CDR3 sequence: CASSPQRAQHTDTQYF. As DNA, the CDR3 is TGTGCCAGCAGCCCCCAGCGGGCCCAACACACAGATACGCAGTATTTT.

The DNA of the CDR3 is TGTGCCAGCAGCTTAGGCGAGTTCGATACGCAGTATTTT. Translated, it gives CASSLGEFDTQYF. This chain links TRBV7-2 with TRBJ2-3; no reliable D call. Trimming removed 1 base at V and 6 bases at J, with 8 bases between. Germline-derived CDR1 and CDR2 are SGHTA and FQGNSA. This CDR3 comprises 13 residues.